The 27 T cell receptor beta chains presented below share a single source sample, sequenced in a study of blood T cell repertoires in COVID-19 (TCRdb year 2020). Library preparation employed the immunoSEQ multiplex PCR assay. The source is immuneACCESS, and TCRdb retained only in-frame sequences with V and J called. Part of the clones is not carried over; for the studies checked, unresolved V genes explain less than half of this, and the remainder is unexplained. The sample has 140,000 to 150,000 clones on record, approximately 91% of them singletons. Of the sample, less than 2% is held by the ten largest clones. Input material: peripheral blood. These receptors came from an older man with acute or convalescent COVID-19.

This chain links TRBV6-5 with TRBJ2-7; 7 bases are shared with TRBD1. CDR1 is MNHEY, CDR2 SVGAGI, per germline. There are 13 residues in the CDR3. Trimming cost V 6 bases and J 6 bases; bases outside gene matches: 8. CDR3 sequence: CASRPTGVSEQYF. The DNA for the CDR3 is TGTGCCAGCAGACCTACAGGGGTGAGCGAGCAGTACTTC.

V usage is TRBV5-1 and J usage is TRBJ2-7; a weak D match, TRBD1 (6 bases). Germline-derived CDR1 and CDR2 are SGHRS and YFSETQ. The CDR3 is made up of 15 amino acids. Trimming stripped 0 bases from V and 1 base from J, with 11 bases between. DNA of the CDR3: TGCGCCAGCAGCTTGGAAGGGACACTGTCCTACGAGCAGTACTTC. Protein: CASSLEGTLSYEQYF.

The chain is built from TRBV30 and TRBJ2-7, with 7 positions matching TRBD2. Germline V CDR1 and CDR2: GTSNPN, SVGIG (reference sequence). Trimming took 0 bases from V and 2 from J; bases not matched to a gene: 7. The CDR3 runs to 15 residues. The CDR3 coding sequence is TGTGCCTGGAGTGTCCTAAGGCGGGGGACCTACGAGCAGTACTTC. This translates into CAWSVLRRGTYEQYF.

The rearrangement links TRBV27 to TRBJ2-4; possible D gene TRBD2, 5 bases. The CDR3 totals 15 residues. CDR1 and CDR2 (germline): MNHEY, SMNVEV (reference sequence). The V end lost 6 bases, the J end lost 5 bases, and 17 bases lay between the germline ends. The CDR3 DNA reads TGTGCCAGCAGCCCATCACTGAGCGGCGAAAACATTCAGTACTTC. Amino acids: CASSPSLSGENIQYF.

This clone showed up just a few times. The chain's CDR3 is CASSFLAEGRAEAFF. CDR3 DNA sequence: TGTGCCAGCAGTTTCCTTGCGGAAGGCCGGGCTGAAGCTTTCTTT. This chain uses TRBV28 with TRBJ1-1, with D unclear. The CDR3 has 15 residues. Germline CDR1 MDHEN, CDR2 SYDVKM. V was clipped by 3 bases and J by 6 bases, with 17 bases between them.

The chain carries TRBV5-1 and TRBJ1-2; 11 positions agree with TRBD1. The V segment lost 4 bases and the J segment 7 bases; nucleotides outside the gene matches: 6. The germline V gene encodes CDR1 SGHRS and CDR2 YFSETQ. This CDR3 contains 14 residues. CDR3 loop: CASSIGQGAFGYTF. In DNA, the CDR3 is TGCGCCAGCAGCATCGGACAGGGGGCTTTTGGCTACACCTTC.

CDR3 nucleotides: TGTGCCATCAGTGAAATGGACAGGACAGATACGCAGTATTTT. Translation gives CAISEMDRTDTQYF. The rearrangement uses TRBV10-3 and TRBJ2-3, with TRBD1 matching over 7 bases. The CDR3 runs to 14 residues. The V gene end was trimmed by 3 bases and the J gene end by 3 bases; junction bases not matched to a gene: 3. CDR1 and CDR2 from the germline V gene are ENHRY and SYGVKD.

A few counts support this clone. The rearrangement joins TRBV5-5 to TRBJ2-1; 11 nucleotides agree with TRBD2. Unmatched junction bases numbered 10, after V lost 4 bases and J lost 7 bases. This CDR3 spans 16 amino acids. Germline lookup yields CDR1 SGHKS and CDR2 YYEKEE (reference sequence). This CDR3 reads CASSTRLAGQVNEQFF. The CDR3 region has the DNA TGTGCCAGCAGCACTCGACTAGCGGGACAAGTAAATGAGCAGTTCTTC. The full variable domain, rest sourced from reference TRBV5-5 and TRBJ2-1, is DAGVTQSPTHLIKTRGQQVTLRCSPISGHKSVSWYQQVLGQGPQFIFQYYEKEERGRGNFPDRFSARQFPNYSSELNVNALLLGDSALYLCASSTRLAGQVNEQFFGPGTRLTVL.

This chain joins TRBV5-1 and TRBJ1-1, with 10 bases that match TRBD1. This CDR3 is built from 14 residues. Looked up from germline, CDR1 is SGHRS and CDR2 is YFSETQ. V shed 4 bases and J 3 bases; nucleotides not matched to a gene: 3. The CDR3 loop is CASSTGQGDTEAFF. Here the CDR3 DNA reads TGCGCCAGCAGCACTGGACAGGGGGACACTGAAGCTTTCTTT. Full variable domain (missing parts from reference TRBV5-1 and TRBJ1-1): KAGVTQTPRYLIKTRGQQVTLSCSPISGHRSVSWYQQTPGQGLQFLFEYFSETQRNKGNFPGRFSGRQFSNSRSEMNVSTLELGDSALYLCASSTGQGDTEAFFGQGTRLTVV.

The chain couples TRBV12-5 to TRBJ1-5, with 7 nucleotides matching TRBD1. CDR3 length: 15 amino acids. The V gene's germline CDR1 is LGHNT and CDR2 FRNRAP. V lost 7 bases to trimming and J lost 3 bases; unmatched junction nucleotides: 9. CDR3 nucleotide sequence: TGTGCTAGTGTGCGGACAGGACCCTTCAATCAGCCCCAGCATTTT. It codes for CASVRTGPFNQPQHF. The full variable domain, rest sourced from reference TRBV12-5 and TRBJ1-5, is DARVTQTPRHKVTEMGQEVTMRCQPILGHNTVFWYRQTMMQGLELLAYFRNRAPLDDSGMPKDRFSAEMPDATLATLKIQPSEPRDSAVYFCASVRTGPFNQPQHFGDGTRLSIL.

The chain combines TRBV24-1 with TRBJ2-2; TRBD1 agrees at 9 bases. J was trimmed by 5 bases and V by 5 bases; bases with no gene match: 5. This CDR3 region has 15 residues. The germline CDR1 and CDR2 sequences are KGHDR and SFDVKD. The CDR3 here is CATSGGQGVTGELFF. The CDR3, as DNA: TGTGCCACCAGTGGGGGACAGGGAGTGACCGGGGAGCTGTTTTTT.

This chain joins TRBV6-1 and TRBJ1-4; the D is unclear. There are 14 residues in the CDR3. Germline CDR1 reads MNHNS; CDR2 reads SASEGT. V was pared by 3 bases and J by 8 bases, with 13 bases between. For the CDR3, the DNA is TGTGCCAGCAGTGATACCCGGAGAGGGGAAAAACTGTTTTTT. Protein sequence: CASSDTRRGEKLFF.

This clone was seen a few times. This sequence joins TRBV9 and TRBJ1-2, with 8 positions matching TRBD1. CDR3 size: 14 residues. The germline V gene encodes CDR1 SGDLS and CDR2 YYNGEE. Losses at the gene ends were 0 bases for V and 8 bases for J; bases not matched to a gene: 6. The CDR3 DNA reads TGTGCCAGCAGCGTAGAGGCAGGGGGCAGGGGCTACACCTTC. As protein: CASSVEAGGRGYTF.

This clone appeared once. The CDR3 coding sequence is TGCGCCAGCAGTCCGGGACAACCCATGGAAGAGGCTTTCTTT. Amino acids: CASSPGQPMEEAFF. This chain connects TRBV5-1 to TRBJ1-1; perhaps TRBD1 as D (6 bases). The V end lost 5 bases, the J end lost 11 bases, and 22 bases lay between the germline ends. The germline CDR1 and CDR2 sequences are SGHRS and YFSETQ. This CDR3 contains 14 residues.

The V gene is TRBV5-4, the J gene TRBJ2-7; 10 nucleotides align to TRBD1. CDR1 SGHNT and CDR2 YYREEE come from the germline V gene (reference sequence). The CDR3 runs 14 residues. Trimming took 4 bases from V and 4 from J; bases not matched to a gene: 5. The CDR3 DNA follows: TGTGCCAGCAGCACGGGACAGGGGAAGTACGAGCAGTACTTC. This encodes CASSTGQGKYEQYF.

This sequence joins TRBV11-2 and TRBJ1-6; 8 positions match TRBD1. V dropped 4 bases and J dropped 6; count of bases not matched to a gene: 5. This CDR3 spans 15 amino acids. Per germline, CDR1 SGHAT and CDR2 FQNNGV. In nucleotides, the CDR3 is TGTGCCAGCAGCTCGAGACAGGGGAGTAATTCACCCCTCCACTTT. Its translation: CASSSRQGSNSPLHF.

The chain carries TRBV6-2 or TRBV6-3 and TRBJ2-7, with TRBD2 as a possible D gene (6 bases). This CDR3 spans 14 amino acids. V lost 5 bases and J 4 bases, leaving 15 bases between the germline ends. Germline V gene data show CDR1 as MNHEY and CDR2 as SVGEGT. The CDR3 nucleotides read TGTGCCAGCAGTGGCGGGATCGCCTTTTACGAGCAGTACTTC. It is translated as CASSGGIAFYEQYF.

The CDR3 DNA follows: TGTGCCATCAGTGAGTCAGGGGGAGTGGGTTCACCCCTCCACTTT. Translated, it gives CAISESGGVGSPLHF. This chain joins TRBV10-3 and TRBJ1-6; tentatively, D is TRBD1 (6 bases). The CDR3 runs 15 residues. Germline V gene sequence: CDR1 ENHRY, CDR2 SYGVKD. V shed 0 bases and J shed 9 bases, with 12 bases lying between them.

The gene calls are TRBV29-1 and TRBJ1-2; 11 bases line up with TRBD1. Germline V CDR1 and CDR2: SQVTM, ANQGSEA. There are 15 residues in the CDR3. Germline trimming cut 0 bases from V and 8 bases from J; bases unmatched to any gene: 8. CDR3 nucleotides: TGCAGCGTTGAAGATCTTGGGACAGGGGGAGGCGGCTACACCTTC. Its protein is CSVEDLGTGGGGYTF. The variable domain in full, completed from reference TRBV29-1 and TRBJ1-2, reads SAVISQKPSRDICQRGTSLTIQCQVDSQVTMMFWYRQQPGQSLTLIATANQGSEATYESGFVIDKFPISRPNLTFSTLTVSNMSPEDSSIYLCSVEDLGTGGGGYTFGSGTRLTVV.

The chain combines TRBV25-1 with TRBJ1-3; 11 nucleotides agree with TRBD1. Germline V gives CDR1 MGHDK, CDR2 SYGVNS. The CDR3 length is 17 residues. The ends lost 3 bases at V and 4 bases at J; junction bases unmatched: 8. CDR3 nucleotide sequence: TGTGCCAGCAGTGAGCCCGGACAGGGGGCGAGAGGAAACACCATATATTTT. Its translation is CASSEPGQGARGNTIYF.

The genes are TRBV7-2 and TRBJ1-2; D not certain. The CDR3 has 13 amino acids. V was clipped by 1 base and J by 3 bases, with 6 bases between them. The germline V gene has CDR1 SGHTA and CDR2 FQGNSA. CDR3 nucleotide sequence: TGTGCCAGCAGCTTAGACAGAGACTATGGCTACACCTTC. Translation gives CASSLDRDYGYTF.

The chain employs TRBV7-2 and TRBJ1-5; possibly TRBD1 for D (5 bases). CDR1 SGHTA and CDR2 FQGNSA come from the germline V gene. Trimming removed 5 bases from V and 0 bases from J, with 23 bases in between. The CDR3 is 19 residues long. CDR3 protein: CASSLLGQRSRHSNQPQHF. In DNA, the CDR3 is TGTGCCAGCAGCCTCCTTGGACAAAGAAGCCGACATAGCAATCAGCCCCAGCATTTT.

This clone has just one count. The V call is TRBV3-1 (or the pseudogene TRBV3-2), the J call TRBJ2-1, with a tentative D call TRBD1 (6 bases). The ends were cut back, 4 bases at V and 10 bases at J, with 26 bases in the middle. Per the germline V gene, CDR1 is LGHDT and CDR2 is YNNKEL (reference sequence). This CDR3 region has 17 residues. Here the CDR3 reads CASSLHPLSGTSIEQFF. The CDR3 coding sequence is TGTGCCAGCAGCCTCCATCCCCTCTCCGGGACATCGATAGAGCAGTTCTTC.

Only a few counts were recorded for this clone. The chain carries TRBV3-1 (or the pseudogene TRBV3-2) and TRBJ2-3, with 7 bases that match TRBD2. The CDR3 contains 16 residues. With 0 bases clipped from V and 4 bases from J, the junction kept 7 bases outside the gene matches. Germline CDR1 is LGHDT and CDR2 is YNNKEL (reference sequence). The CDR3 spells CASSQDRKRGADTQYF. CDR3 nucleotides: TGTGCCAGCAGCCAAGATAGGAAGCGGGGAGCAGATACGCAGTATTTT.

The table lists this clone with a count of one. J is TRBJ2-1 and V is TRBV24-1, with a tentative D call TRBD2 (5 bases). The length of the CDR3 is 16 residues. With 4 bases removed from V and 6 bases from J, the gap between germline ends came to 18 bases. Germline assignment: CDR1 KGHDR and CDR2 SFDVKD. The CDR3 nucleotides read TGTGCCACCAGTGACGCTCTAGCCGAGGCGGCCAATGAGCAGTTCTTC. Translation: CATSDALAEAANEQFF.

CDR3 DNA: TGTGCCAGCACCTCTCTGTCTTCTGGAAACACCATATATTTT. It translates to CASTSLSSGNTIYF. V is TRBV6-6 and J is TRBJ1-3; D is undetermined. The germline gives CDR1 MNHNY, CDR2 SVGAGI (reference sequence). CDR3 length equals 14 residues. The V and J ends lost 7 bases and 1 base respectively, with 11 bases between them.

This rearrangement joins TRBV5-1 to TRBJ2-1; 13 bases agree with TRBD2. Unmatched junction bases numbered 9, after V lost 3 bases and J lost 9 bases. The CDR3 length is 16 residues. CDR1 is SGHRS, CDR2 YFSETQ, per germline. The CDR3: CASSSPGLAGFGEQFF. The CDR3 bases are TGCGCCAGCAGCTCGCCGGGACTAGCGGGATTCGGTGAGCAGTTCTTC.